This T cell receptor (beta chain) was retrieved from a study of T cells in Graves' hyperthyroidism and ophthalmopathy (dated by TCRdb to about 2019). Describing the broader study: Peripheral blood was sampled at the time of initial diagnosis, prior to any treatment. TCR V-J signatures able to tell the groups apart were searched for in a discovery cohort of 100 patients, of whom more than 40 had Graves' ophthalmopathy and 57 had stable Graves' hyperthyroidism. Whether ophthalmopathy could be predicted prospectively was tested in an independent validation cohort made up of 18 to 20 hyperthyroidism patients plus 17 patients who later progressed to ophthalmopathy. For training and testing, the approximately 92 patients in the discovery cohort were randomly divided in a 7:3 ratio. The study also compared thyroid tissue and blood T-cell repertoires from over 5 Graves' hyperthyroidism patients. After blood sampling, hyperthyroidism patients were treated with methimazole at a starting dose of 30 mg daily, and ophthalmopathy patients were treated with high-dose intravenous methylprednisolone. The paper describes TCR Vbeta CDR3 sequencing of 140 or so peripheral blood samples, made up of about 41 ophthalmopathy patients, approximately 76 hyperthyroidism patients and 17 progressor patients. Overall results and qualifications from the work: No statistical method was used to set the sample size in advance, and investigators knew the group allocation. In cross-validation, a model built on a 13 V-J signature told ophthalmopathy apart from stable hyperthyroidism with approximately 90% sensitivity and approximately 81% specificity, and in testing the same model reached 80%/75%. In validation, the model predicted progression to ophthalmopathy a median of around 6.5 months before onset, with 70% to 71% sensitivity and roughly 72% specificity. Blood samples also contained most of the expanded thyroid clonotypes (frequency above 0.001), which suggests that blood repertoires may reflect thyroid immune responses.

This clonotype was found many times. No antigen is known for it. Per-base quality was not reported, and no clone a single base away is much larger than it. Amplification of TCR beta CDR3 regions was carried out from RNA transcripts. For the first round of RT-PCR on the TCR CDR3, the HTBI primer set was used together with the Qiagen OneStep RT-PCR kit. Libraries were constructed in a second round of multiplex PCR, after which size selection and purification were carried out. Paired-end sequencing of the libraries was performed with 100 bp reads on an Illumina HiSeq2000. The authors' pipeline ran thus. SOAPnuke was used to process the raw data, throwing out any read that contained adapters or uncalled bases, had a mean Phred below 15, or lacked an exact constant-primer or identifier match. COPE v1.2.5 was used to merge high-quality paired reads, and clonotypes were defined as unique nucleotide sequences. MiTCR v1.1 was used to align the clonotypes against IMGT TRBV, TRBD and TRBJ reference segments. The analysis was restricted to V-J combinations with a frequency above 0.0001, which together covered roughly 99% of the repertoires. A TCS score was defined as the ratio of F50 (clonal expansion) to E x V (chaos), with BLOSUM62-based TCRdist applied between CDR3 peptides within each V-J. Welch's t-statistics and random forest reduced around 510 V-J features to roughly 13, which were used in a naive Bayes classifier (R e1071). Using fastp at Q25 and MiXCR, TCRdb reprocessed the public reads and kept productive beta chains. Rows with one shared CDR3 protein collapse into an entry with the most common genes and DNA. V and J calls and clone size were set by TCRdb, not the authors. Recorded for this sample are roughly 580,000 distinct CDR3 sequences; more than 11% of them occurred a single time. The ten largest clones represent under 7% of the sample.

As encoded in the germline V gene (reference sequence), CDR1 is DFQATT while CDR2 is SNEGSKA. Spanning cysteine to phenylalanine, the CDR3 consists of 15 amino acids. Only the CDR3 portion is preserved as DNA: 45 bases, with reading frame beginning at the first base. V gives up 1 base and J gives up 3 bases, and the segment between their germline ends measures 12 bases. Hyperthyroidism patients were newly diagnosed, with disease duration under 2 months, and aged 18 to 65 years. The study excluded patients with uncontrolled infections, other autoimmune diseases, pregnancy or lactation. Diagnoses relied on clinical symptoms, serum thyroxine and TRAb, thyroid ultrasound and orbital computed tomography. For progressor patients, blood was drawn at the first diagnosis of hyperthyroidism, before any ophthalmopathy symptoms had appeared. PBMCs were separated from 7.5 to 10 ml of fresh peripheral blood using Ficoll-Paque density gradient centrifugation. Patients classed as progressors first received a Graves' hyperthyroidism diagnosis and then went on to develop ophthalmopathy during follow-up. Total RNA was extracted with Trizol reagent, and quality was checked on an Agilent 2100 Bioanalyzer.

In this chain, TRBV20-1 is recombined with TRBJ1-4; the D segment cannot be called with confidence. The sample consisted of blood. This receptor was obtained from a woman in her 30s with Graves' hyperthyroidism that later progressed to Graves' ophthalmopathy. CDR3 sequence: CSARGFGDPNEKLFF. The sequence in DNA is TGCAGTGCTAGAGGGTTTGGGGATCCTAATGAAAAACTGTTTTTT.